One TCR beta chain is described in this entry. Only in-frame clones appear in the TCRdb table, and some are missing; sequencing was by immunoSEQ multiplex PCR. The repertoire holds 110,000 to 150,000 clones, with roughly 94% as singletons. The CDR3 spans 15 residues. Trimming pared 3 bases from V and 8 bases from J, leaving 14 bases between. Per the germline V gene, CDR1 is MNHNS and CDR2 is SASEGT. The sample comes from a study of control samples from healthy donors and cancer patients. The clonotype originates from a middle-aged man in good health. Sequenced sample: blood. This chain uses TRBV6-1 with TRBJ1-6; no reliable D call. The CDR3 is CASSEVGGYHSPLHF. CDR3 in DNA: TGTGCCAGCAGTGAGGTCGGAGGGTACCATTCACCCCTCCACTTT.